This T cell receptor (beta chain) was documented in a study of cytotoxic CD8 clonotypes in ibrutinib-treated CLL. Overall study context: Response samples were obtained once patients had received a median around 12 months of treatment, range 6 to 36.

Generated by immunoSEQ multiplex PCR, the TCRdb table keeps only in-frame clones and is missing some. The data contain around 160,000 clones, roughly 84% of them seen just once; the ten biggest clones take up around 3.1%. CDR1 is SGHRS, CDR2 YFSETQ, per germline. This CDR3 is 14 amino acids long. V was clipped by 4 bases and J by 15 bases, with 23 bases between them. The sample was PBMCs, taken at disease progression, from a patient treated with ibrutinib. The chain couples TRBV5-1 to TRBJ2-1, with a tentative D call TRBD1 (6 bases). The TCR comes from a human donor with chronic lymphocytic leukemia. The CDR3 DNA reads as TGCGCCAGCAGCCTCCTATGGGGGCCGACGCGCCGGTTCTTC. This gives the protein CASSLLWGPTRRFF.